Listed here are 18 T cell receptor beta chains from one sample, sequenced in a study of beta chain features in type 1 diabetes. Findings of the study overall: Moderate but significant shortening of TCRB CDR3s was recorded in all four CD4+ subsets from Type 1 diabetes patients.

Expressed TCRB transcripts were sequenced because the entire RNA isolate underwent reverse transcription. Measured with immunoSEQ multiplex PCR; TCRdb has only the in-frame clones, and not every one. The table lists about 640,000 clones, over 10% of them singletons. The antigens for these receptors are not known. The sequencing input was naive CD4+ T cells from blood. The receptor source for this set is a man aged 30 to 45 with type 1 diabetes.

This clone turned up a few times. V gene TRBV19 combines with J gene TRBJ2-7; 8 nucleotides agree with TRBD1. CDR3 length: 16 residues. The J segment lost 3 bases and the V segment lost 7 bases, leaving 14 bases of the junction unmatched. Germline V lookup: CDR1 LNHDA, CDR2 SQIVND (reference sequence). CDR3 residues: CASTQSGTGNYYEQYF. CDR3 in DNA: TGTGCCAGTACTCAATCCGGGACAGGTAACTACTACGAGCAGTACTTC.

The chain couples TRBV6-1 to TRBJ2-7; D unclear. Trimming pared 10 bases from V and 0 bases from J, leaving 19 bases between. The germline CDR1 and CDR2 sequences are MNHNS and SASEGT. The CDR3 consists of 15 residues. The CDR3: CATRYIATSSYEQYF. As DNA, the CDR3 is TGTGCCACCCGGTATATTGCTACGAGCTCCTACGAGCAGTACTTC.

The chain carries TRBV18 and TRBJ2-2; possibly TRBD1 or TRBD2 for D (5 bases each). The germline V gene encodes CDR1 KGHSH and CDR2 LQKENI. The germline V and J ends were trimmed by 3 bases and 1 base, with 12 bases remaining between them. The CDR3 has 16 residues. The CDR3, as DNA: TGTGCCAGCTCACCGGTGGGACGGCAGAACACCGGGGAGCTGTTTTTT. Residues: CASSPVGRQNTGELFF.

This clone was counted a few times. The chain is built from TRBV29-1 and TRBJ2-1, with 12 bases that match TRBD1. Unmatched junction bases numbered 5, after V lost 5 bases and J lost 0 bases. The CDR3 sequence is 16 residues long. Germline V gene data show CDR1 as SQVTM and CDR2 as ANQGSEA. The CDR3, as DNA: TGCAGCGTTAAGGGACAGGGGGCGAGCTCCTACAATGAGCAGTTCTTC. Its protein product is CSVKGQGASSYNEQFF.

DNA for the CDR3: TGTGCCAGCAGCTTAGATGTGGAGAATGAAAAACTGTTTTTT. This codes for CASSLDVENEKLFF. The chain recombines TRBV7-9 with TRBJ1-4; no firm D call. The germline V and J ends were trimmed by 1 base and 5 bases, with 8 bases remaining between them. Germline CDR1 and CDR2: SEHNR and FQNEAQ (reference sequence). The CDR3 extends over 14 amino acids.

This clone was seen once. The J gene is TRBJ2-3, the V gene TRBV5-4; 15 positions agree with TRBD2. Trimming at V came to 2 bases and at J to 0 bases, leaving 1 base not matched to a gene. CDR3 size: 17 residues. Germline-derived CDR1 and CDR2 are SGHNT and YYREEE (reference sequence). CDR3 bases: TGTGCCAGCAGCTTAGGACTAGCGGGGGGGAGCACAGATACGCAGTATTTT. Translation: CASSLGLAGGSTDTQYF.

The genes are TRBV5-4 and TRBJ2-1; D may be TRBD1 (6 bases). The V and J ends lost 0 bases and 8 bases respectively, with 12 bases between them. The CDR3 covers 14 residues. Looked up from germline, CDR1 is SGHNT and CDR2 is YYREEE (reference sequence). The CDR3 reads CASSLGPGVHEQFF. CDR3 coding DNA: TGTGCCAGCAGCTTGGGTCCAGGGGTCCATGAGCAGTTCTTC. Using reference TRBV5-4 and TRBJ2-1 for the parts outside the CDR3, the full variable domain is ETGVTQSPTHLIKTRGQQVTLRCSSQSGHNTVSWYQQALGQGPQFIFQYYREEENGRGNFPPRFSGLQFPNYSSELNVNALELDDSALYLCASSLGPGVHEQFFGPGTRLTVL.

In its sample, this clone was seen a few times. The rearrangement links TRBV6-1 to TRBJ2-3; TRBD2 aligns across 8 bases. CDR1 MNHNS and CDR2 SASEGT come from the germline V gene. With 5 bases clipped from V and 4 bases from J, the junction kept 8 bases outside the gene matches. CDR3 length equals 15 residues. CDR3 DNA sequence: TGTGCCAGCAGTCCTCAACTAGCGGCAGCAGATACGCAGTATTTT. Its protein product is CASSPQLAAADTQYF.

The J gene is TRBJ2-2, the V gene TRBV7-8, with a tentative D call TRBD1 (5 bases). This CDR3 is built from 15 residues. CDR1 and CDR2 (germline): SGHVS, FQNEAQ. Trimming took 1 base from V and 0 from J, leaving 6 bases between them. The CDR3 sequence is CASSLGTTNTGELFF. CDR3 DNA: TGTGCCAGCAGCTTAGGGACAACGAACACCGGGGAGCTGTTTTTT.

This clone was counted only a few times. This sequence joins TRBV4-2 and TRBJ1-1, with 9 bases lining up with TRBD1. This CDR3 has 17 residues. Looked up from germline, CDR1 is LGHNA and CDR2 is YNFKEQ. V shed 0 bases, J shed 1 base, and the junction held 6 bases outside the gene matches. The CDR3 region is CASSQDTSGQGNTEAFF. Written as DNA, the CDR3 is TGTGCCAGCAGCCAAGATACTTCGGGACAGGGGAACACTGAAGCTTTCTTT.

This sequence joins TRBV5-1 and TRBJ2-3, with 7 bases fitting TRBD1. This CDR3 region has 14 residues. CDR1 and CDR2 (germline): SGHRS, YFSETQ. The junction had 6 bases not matched to a gene; V was cut back by 4 bases and J by 4 bases. The CDR3 region has the DNA TGCGCCAGCAGCCCTGACAGGGCTCCAGATACGCAGTATTTT. Translated, it gives CASSPDRAPDTQYF.

This sequence joins TRBV11-2 and TRBJ1-1; TRBD1 is a possible D gene (6 bases). The germline V and J ends were trimmed by 5 bases and 8 bases, with 15 bases remaining between them. Per germline, CDR1 SGHAT and CDR2 FQNNGV. The CDR3 totals 13 residues. CDR3 region: CASSRRQVEEAFF. The CDR3 region has the DNA TGTGCCAGCAGCCGTAGACAGGTTGAGGAAGCTTTCTTT. The entire variable domain, with the rest obtained from reference TRBV11-2 and TRBJ1-1, is as follows: EAGVAQSPRYKIIEKRQSVAFWCNPISGHATLYWYQQILGQGPKLLIQFQNNGVVDDSQLPKDRFSAERLKGVDSTLKIQPAKLEDSAVYLCASSRRQVEEAFFGQGTRLTVV.

The chain has TRBV10-3 and TRBJ1-2; TRBD1 might be the D (6 bases). The CDR3 totals 14 residues. Germline lookup yields CDR1 ENHRY and CDR2 SYGVKD. The V gene lost 4 bases and the J gene lost 6 bases, with 15 bases spanning the gap. This CDR3 is CAISAITGRDGYTF. For the CDR3, the DNA is TGTGCCATCAGTGCTATAACAGGGAGAGATGGCTACACCTTC.

This clone was seen only a few times. CDR3 protein: CASSSGDAGTGYSPLHF. The CDR3 DNA reads TGTGCCAGCAGTTCGGGTGATGCAGGGACAGGGTATTCACCCCTCCACTTT. The chain recombines TRBV28 with TRBJ1-6; 9 positions agree with TRBD1. CDR1 and CDR2 (germline): MDHEN, SYDVKM. V was pared by 4 bases and J by 8 bases, with 12 bases of the junction left unmatched. CDR3 size: 17 residues.

This clone came up a few times. The chain's CDR3 is CASSKQATSTDTQYF. The CDR3 nucleotides read TGTGCCAGCAGCAAGCAAGCGACGAGCACAGATACGCAGTATTTT. The V gene is TRBV11-3, the J gene TRBJ2-3, with D unresolved. Germline-derived CDR1 and CDR2 are SGHNT and YENEEA. The CDR3 is 15 amino acids. Trimming cost V 5 bases and J 0 bases, with 12 bases left between them.

This clone was seen more than once but under ten times. The chain carries TRBV2 and TRBJ2-6; D unresolved. The V gene lost 2 bases and the J gene lost 4 bases, with 3 bases spanning the gap. This CDR3 is 13 amino acids long. CDR1 is SNHLY and CDR2 is FYNNEI in the germline V gene. CDR3: CASSETGANVLTF. The CDR3, as DNA: TGTGCCAGCAGTGAAACCGGGGCCAACGTCCTGACTTTC.

This clone was observed a few times. This chain links TRBV11-2 with TRBJ1-1; 9 bases agree with TRBD1. V was pared by 4 bases and J by 1 base, with 4 bases of the junction left unmatched. Germline V gene data show CDR1 as SGHAT and CDR2 as FQNNGV. The CDR3 sequence is 15 residues long. This chain's CDR3 is CASSYRTGANTEAFF. The CDR3 DNA reads as TGTGCCAGCAGCTACAGGACAGGGGCGAACACTGAAGCTTTCTTT. Combining the CDR3 with reference TRBV11-2 and TRBJ1-1 gives the whole variable domain EAGVAQSPRYKIIEKRQSVAFWCNPISGHATLYWYQQILGQGPKLLIQFQNNGVVDDSQLPKDRFSAERLKGVDSTLKIQPAKLEDSAVYLCASSYRTGANTEAFFGQGTRLTVV.

The rearrangement uses TRBV30 and TRBJ2-3; the D gene is possibly TRBD2 (7 bases). Germline V gene lookup returns CDR1 GTSNPN and CDR2 SVGIG (reference sequence). This CDR3 is built from 15 residues. The V and J ends lost 0 bases and 0 bases respectively, with 10 bases between them. The CDR3 loop reads CAWSVGGGSTDTQYF. DNA of the CDR3: TGTGCCTGGAGTGTAGGCGGGGGCAGCACAGATACGCAGTATTTT.